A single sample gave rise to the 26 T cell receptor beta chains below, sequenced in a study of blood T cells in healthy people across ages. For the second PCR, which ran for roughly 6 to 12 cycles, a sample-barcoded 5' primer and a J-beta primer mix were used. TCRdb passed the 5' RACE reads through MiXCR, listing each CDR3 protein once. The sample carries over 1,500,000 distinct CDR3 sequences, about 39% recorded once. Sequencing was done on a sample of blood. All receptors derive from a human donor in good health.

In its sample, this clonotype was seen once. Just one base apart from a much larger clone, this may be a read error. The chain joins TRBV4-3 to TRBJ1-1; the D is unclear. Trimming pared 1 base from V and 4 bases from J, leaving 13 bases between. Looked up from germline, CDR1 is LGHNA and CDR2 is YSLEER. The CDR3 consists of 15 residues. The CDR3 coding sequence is TGCGCCAGCAGCCAAGGTGTGAACGGTACCACTGAAGCTTTCTTT. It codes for CASSQGVNGTTEAFF.

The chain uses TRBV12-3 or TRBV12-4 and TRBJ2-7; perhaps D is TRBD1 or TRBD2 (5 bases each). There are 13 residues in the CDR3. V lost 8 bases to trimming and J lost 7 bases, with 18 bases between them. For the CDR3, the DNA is TGTGCCAGCGGGGCGGTCGGGGTGGATGAGCAGTACTTC. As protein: CASGAVGVDEQYF.

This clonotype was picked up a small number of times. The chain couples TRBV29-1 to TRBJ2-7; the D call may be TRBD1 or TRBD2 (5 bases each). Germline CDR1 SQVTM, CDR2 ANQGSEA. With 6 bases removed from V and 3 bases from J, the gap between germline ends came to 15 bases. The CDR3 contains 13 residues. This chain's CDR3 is CSVRGSAGYEQYF. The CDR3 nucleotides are TGCAGCGTGAGGGGTAGCGCGGGCTACGAGCAGTACTTC.

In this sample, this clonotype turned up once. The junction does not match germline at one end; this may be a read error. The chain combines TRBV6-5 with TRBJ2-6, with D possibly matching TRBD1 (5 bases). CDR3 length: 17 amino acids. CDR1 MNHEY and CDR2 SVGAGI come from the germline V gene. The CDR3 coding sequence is TGTGCCAGCAGTTCCCTGGAACGGCTCTCTGGGGCCAACGTCCGGACTTTC. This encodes CASSSLERLSGANVRTF.

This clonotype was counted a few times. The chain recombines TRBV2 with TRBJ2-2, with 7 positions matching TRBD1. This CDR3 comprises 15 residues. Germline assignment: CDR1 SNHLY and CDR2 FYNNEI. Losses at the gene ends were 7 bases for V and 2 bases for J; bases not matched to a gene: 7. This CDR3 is CASKIRDRNTGELFF. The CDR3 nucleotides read TGTGCCAGCAAGATCCGGGACAGAAACACCGGGGAGCTGTTTTTT.

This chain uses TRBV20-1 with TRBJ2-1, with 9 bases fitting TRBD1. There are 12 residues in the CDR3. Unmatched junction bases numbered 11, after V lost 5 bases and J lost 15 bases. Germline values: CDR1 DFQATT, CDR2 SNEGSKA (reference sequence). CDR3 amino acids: CSAGVGTGPWFF. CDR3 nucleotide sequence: TGCAGTGCTGGGGTGGGGACAGGGCCTTGGTTCTTC.

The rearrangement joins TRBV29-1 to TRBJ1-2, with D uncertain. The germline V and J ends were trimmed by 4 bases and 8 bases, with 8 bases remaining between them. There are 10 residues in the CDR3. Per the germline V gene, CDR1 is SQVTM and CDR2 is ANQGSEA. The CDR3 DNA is TGCAGCGTTGTAATGGAGGGCTACACCTTC. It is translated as CSVVMEGYTF. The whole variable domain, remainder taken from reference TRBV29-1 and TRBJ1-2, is SAVISQKPSRDICQRGTSLTIQCQVDSQVTMMFWYRQQPGQSLTLIATANQGSEATYESGFVIDKFPISRPNLTFSTLTVSNMSPEDSSIYLCSVVMEGYTFGSGTRLTVV.

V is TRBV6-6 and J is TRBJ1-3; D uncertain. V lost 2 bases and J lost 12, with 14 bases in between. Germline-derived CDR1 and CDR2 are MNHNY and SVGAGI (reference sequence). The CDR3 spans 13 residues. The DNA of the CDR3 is TGTGCCAGCAGTTACGGTGGAGTCAGCGGCATATATTTT. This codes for CASSYGGVSGIYF.

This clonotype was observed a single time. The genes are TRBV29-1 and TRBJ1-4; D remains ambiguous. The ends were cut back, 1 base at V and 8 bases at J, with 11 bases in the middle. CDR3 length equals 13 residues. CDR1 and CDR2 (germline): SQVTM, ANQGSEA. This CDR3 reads CSVEGLVGEKLFF. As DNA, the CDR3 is TGCAGCGTTGAAGGGCTTGTCGGGGAAAAACTGTTTTTT.

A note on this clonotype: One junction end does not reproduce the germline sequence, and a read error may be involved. CDR3 sequence (DNA): TGTGCCAGCAGTTACGGCCTCCCGGGGGAGCGGTTTTTT. Translated: CASSYGLPGERFF. The chain joins TRBV6-5 to TRBJ2-2; the D gene is possibly TRBD2 (6 bases). CDR3 length equals 13 residues. The germline gives CDR1 MNHEY, CDR2 SVGAGI.

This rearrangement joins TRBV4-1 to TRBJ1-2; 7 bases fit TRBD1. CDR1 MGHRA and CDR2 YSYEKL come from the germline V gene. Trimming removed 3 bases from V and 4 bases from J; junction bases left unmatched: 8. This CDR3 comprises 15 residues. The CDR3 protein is CASSHKTGEGYGYTF. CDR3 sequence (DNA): TGCGCCAGCAGCCATAAAACAGGGGAAGGCTATGGCTACACCTTC.

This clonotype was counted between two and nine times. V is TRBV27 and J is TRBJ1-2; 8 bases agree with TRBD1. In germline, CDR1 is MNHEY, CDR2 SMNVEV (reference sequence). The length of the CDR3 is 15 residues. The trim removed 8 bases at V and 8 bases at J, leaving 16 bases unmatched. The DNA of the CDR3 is TGTGCCAGCTCCCTTAGGGGTCCGGGACAGGACGGCTACACCTTC. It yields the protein CASSLRGPGQDGYTF.

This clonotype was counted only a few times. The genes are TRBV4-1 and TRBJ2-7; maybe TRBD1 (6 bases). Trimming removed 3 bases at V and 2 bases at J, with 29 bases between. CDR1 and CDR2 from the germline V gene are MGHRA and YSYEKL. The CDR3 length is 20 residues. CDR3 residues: CASSQEARRTDPKPTYEQYF. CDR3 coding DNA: TGCGCCAGCAGCCAGGAGGCCCGGCGGACAGACCCCAAACCCACCTACGAGCAGTACTTC.

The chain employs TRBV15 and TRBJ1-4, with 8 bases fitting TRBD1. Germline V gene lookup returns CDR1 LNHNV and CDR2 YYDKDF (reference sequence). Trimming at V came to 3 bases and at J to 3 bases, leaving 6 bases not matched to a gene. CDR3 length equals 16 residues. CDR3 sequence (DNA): TGTGCCACCAGCAGGGACAGGGCCCTACCTAATGAAAAACTGTTTTTT. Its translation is CATSRDRALPNEKLFF.

CDR3 sequence reads: CASSPPGDRSTDTQYF. The CDR3 DNA sequence: TGTGCCAGCTCACCACCCGGGGATAGAAGCACAGATACGCAGTATTTT. The chain links TRBV18 to TRBJ2-3, with D perhaps TRBD2 (5 bases). This CDR3 comprises 16 residues. The ends were cut back, 0 bases at V and 0 bases at J, with 10 bases in the middle. In germline, CDR1 is KGHSH, CDR2 LQKENI.

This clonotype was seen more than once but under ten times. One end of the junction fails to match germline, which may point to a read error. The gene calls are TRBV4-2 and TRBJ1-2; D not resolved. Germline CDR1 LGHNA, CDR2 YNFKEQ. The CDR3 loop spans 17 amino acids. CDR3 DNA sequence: TGTGCCAGCAGTCAAGACCCTGGGAGTTCCATACGTTATGGCTACACCTTC. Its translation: CASSQDPGSSIRYGYTF.

The CDR3 is CASSYSPSGGDIQYF. CDR3 DNA: TGTGCCAGCAGTTACTCTCCTTCCGGTGGGGACATTCAGTACTTC. V gene TRBV6-5 combines with J gene TRBJ2-4; D call uncertain. The CDR3 extends over 15 amino acids. The germline CDR1 and CDR2 sequences are MNHEY and SVGAGI. The V end lost 0 bases, the J end lost 8 bases, and 14 bases lay between the germline ends.

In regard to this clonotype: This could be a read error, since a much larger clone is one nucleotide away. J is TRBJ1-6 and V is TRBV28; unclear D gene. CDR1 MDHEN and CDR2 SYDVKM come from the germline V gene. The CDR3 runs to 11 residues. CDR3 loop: CASASNAPLHF. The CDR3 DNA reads TGTGCCAGCGCCTCTAATGCACCCCTCCACTTT. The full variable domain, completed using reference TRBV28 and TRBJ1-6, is DVKVTQSSRYLVKRTGEKVFLECVQDMDHENMFWYRQDPGLGLRLIYFSYDVKMKEKGDIPEGYSVSREKKERFSLILESASTNQTSMYLCASASNAPLHFGNGTRLTVT.

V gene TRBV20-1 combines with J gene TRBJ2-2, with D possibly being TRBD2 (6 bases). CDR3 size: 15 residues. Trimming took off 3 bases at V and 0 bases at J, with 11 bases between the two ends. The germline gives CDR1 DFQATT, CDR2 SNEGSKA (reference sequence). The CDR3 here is CSASRGNTNTGELFF. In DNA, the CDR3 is TGCAGTGCTAGTCGGGGGAACACGAACACCGGGGAGCTGTTTTTT.

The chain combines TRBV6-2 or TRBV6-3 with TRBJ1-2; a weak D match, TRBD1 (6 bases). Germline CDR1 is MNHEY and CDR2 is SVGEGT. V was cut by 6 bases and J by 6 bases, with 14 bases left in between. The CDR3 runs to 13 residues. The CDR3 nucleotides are TGTGCCAGCAGACTGGACAGAGTGGATGGCTACACCTTC. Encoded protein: CASRLDRVDGYTF.

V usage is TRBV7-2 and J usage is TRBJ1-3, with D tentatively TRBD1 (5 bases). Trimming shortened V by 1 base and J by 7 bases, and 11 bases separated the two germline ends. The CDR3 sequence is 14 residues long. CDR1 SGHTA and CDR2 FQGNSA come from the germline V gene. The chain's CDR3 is CASSLVMGGNTIYF. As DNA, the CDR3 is TGTGCCAGCAGCTTAGTTATGGGGGGGAACACCATATATTTT.

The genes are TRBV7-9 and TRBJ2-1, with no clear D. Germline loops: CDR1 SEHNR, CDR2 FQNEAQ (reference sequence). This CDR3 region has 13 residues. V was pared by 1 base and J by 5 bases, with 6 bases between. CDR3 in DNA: TGTGCCAGCAGCTTAGAACTTCACAATGAGCAGTTCTTC. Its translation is CASSLELHNEQFF.

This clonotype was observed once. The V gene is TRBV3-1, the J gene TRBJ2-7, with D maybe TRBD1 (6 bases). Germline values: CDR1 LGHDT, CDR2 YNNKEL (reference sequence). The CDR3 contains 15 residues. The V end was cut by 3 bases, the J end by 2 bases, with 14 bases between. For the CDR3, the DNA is TGTGCCAGCAGCCAGGGGGCAGGACCTACCTACGAGCAGTACTTC. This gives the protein CASSQGAGPTYEQYF.

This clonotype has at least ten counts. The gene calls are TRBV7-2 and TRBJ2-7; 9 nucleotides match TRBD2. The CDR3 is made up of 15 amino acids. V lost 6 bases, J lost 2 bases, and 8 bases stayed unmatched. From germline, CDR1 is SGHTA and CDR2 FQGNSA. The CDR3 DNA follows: TGTGCCAGCAGTCCCGGGACTAGCCCTGCCTACGAGCAGTACTTC. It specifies CASSPGTSPAYEQYF. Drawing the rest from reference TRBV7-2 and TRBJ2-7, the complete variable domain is GAGVSQSPSNKVTEKGKDVELRCDPISGHTALYWYRQSLGQGLEFLIYFQGNSAPDKSGLPSDRFSAERTGGSVSTLTIQRTQQEDSAVYLCASSPGTSPAYEQYFGPGTRLTVT.

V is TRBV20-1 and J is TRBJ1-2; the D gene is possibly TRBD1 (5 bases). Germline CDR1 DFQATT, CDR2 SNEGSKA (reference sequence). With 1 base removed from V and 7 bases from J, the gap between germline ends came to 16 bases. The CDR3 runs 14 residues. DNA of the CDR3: TGCAGTGCTAGAGGAGGGGAGGGGTCGCCTGGCTACACCTTC. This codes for CSARGGEGSPGYTF.

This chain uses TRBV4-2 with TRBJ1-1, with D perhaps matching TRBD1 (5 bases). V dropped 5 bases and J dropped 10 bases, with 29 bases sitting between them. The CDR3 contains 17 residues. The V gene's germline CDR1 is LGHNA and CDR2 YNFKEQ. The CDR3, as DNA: TGTGCCAGCAGCTCCGCCGCGGGGGAAAATTTTGGCAGGAGAGCTTTCTTT. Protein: CASSSAAGENFGRRAFF.